This T cell receptor (beta chain) was captured by sequencing in a study of OX40 agonist ivuxolimab in advanced cancers. Measured with immunoSEQ multiplex PCR; TCRdb has only the in-frame clones, and not every one. This sample has 85,000 to 130,000 clones, with less than 95% found just once. V dropped 5 bases and J dropped 5 bases, with 10 bases sitting between them. The CDR3 contains 12 residues. CDR1 is SGHRS, CDR2 YFSETQ, per germline. General observations from the study: Low normalized clonal expansion also occurred in some nonresponding patients.

Turning to this clone: Its matching antigen is unknown.

The chain uses TRBV5-1 and TRBJ2-5; perhaps D is TRBD1 or TRBD2 (5 bases each). The origin of this receptor is an adult with an advanced solid tumor such as melanoma, head and neck, liver or kidney cancer. The sequencing used CD4+ or CD8+ T cells sorted from blood, collected in a trial of the OX40 agonist ivuxolimab. The CDR3 DNA reads TGCGCCAGCAGAGAGGGGCAGGAGACCCAGTACTTC. Its protein is CASREGQETQYF.